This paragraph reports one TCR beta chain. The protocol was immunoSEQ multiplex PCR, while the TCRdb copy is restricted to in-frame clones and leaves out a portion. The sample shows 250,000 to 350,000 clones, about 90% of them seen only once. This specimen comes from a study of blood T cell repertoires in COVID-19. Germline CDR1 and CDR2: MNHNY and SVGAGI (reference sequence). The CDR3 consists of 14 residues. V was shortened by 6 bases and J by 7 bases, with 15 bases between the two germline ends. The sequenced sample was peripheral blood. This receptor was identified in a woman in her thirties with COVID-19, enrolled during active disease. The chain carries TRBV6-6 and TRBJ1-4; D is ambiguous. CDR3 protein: CASRGRKRGEKLFF. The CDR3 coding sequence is TGTGCCAGCAGGGGTCGGAAACGGGGTGAAAAACTGTTTTTT.